These 24 T cell receptor beta chains share one sample of origin, sequenced in a study of blood T cell repertoires in COVID-19. The assay was immunoSEQ multiplex PCR, and TCRdb's table has in-frame clones only and misses some. Of about 210,000 clones listed, around 82% are singletons. The sample consisted of PBMCs or T cells enriched from blood (not recorded which). These receptors were taken from a man aged 25 to 40 with acute COVID-19.

The sample holds a few counts of this clone. The chain carries TRBV3-1 (or the pseudogene TRBV3-2) and TRBJ1-1; the match to TRBD1 covers 11 bases. V shed 1 base and J 8 bases; nucleotides not matched to a gene: 3. The V gene's germline CDR1 is LGHDT and CDR2 YNNKEL (reference sequence). The CDR3 has 14 amino acids. The chain's CDR3 is CASSQAGQGAEAFF. The DNA of the CDR3 is TGTGCCAGCAGCCAAGCCGGACAGGGGGCCGAAGCTTTCTTT.

This clone showed up just a few times. The V and J genes are TRBV10-3 and TRBJ2-3, with TRBD1 matching over 10 bases. The CDR3 covers 16 residues. Losses at the gene ends were 0 bases for V and 5 bases for J; bases not matched to a gene: 5. Germline CDR1 reads ENHRY; CDR2 reads SYGVKD. CDR3 in DNA: TGTGCCATCAGTGAGTCGCAGGACAGGGGGGTAGATACGCAGTATTTT. It is translated as CAISESQDRGVDTQYF.

J is TRBJ2-7 and V is TRBV4-1; no reliable D call. The CDR3 extends over 12 amino acids. CDR1 and CDR2 (germline): MGHRA, YSYEKL. V lost 3 bases and J 5 bases, leaving 8 bases between the germline ends. CDR3 region: CASSHRGNEQYF. CDR3 nucleotide sequence: TGCGCCAGCAGCCACCGAGGAAACGAGCAGTACTTC.

The chain has TRBV7-9 and TRBJ2-7; TRBD1 matches at 8 bases. Germline V CDR1 and CDR2: SEHNR, FQNEAQ (reference sequence). V lost 4 bases to trimming and J lost 2 bases; unmatched junction nucleotides: 1. This CDR3 contains 13 residues. The CDR3 spells CASSWDRPYEQYF. In DNA form, the CDR3 reads TGTGCCAGCAGCTGGGACAGGCCCTACGAGCAGTACTTC.

The rearrangement joins TRBV12-3 or TRBV12-4 to TRBJ1-4; D might be TRBD1 (6 bases). Trimming cost V 6 bases and J 7 bases, with 12 bases left between them. The CDR3 has 13 amino acids. CDR3 DNA sequence: TGTGCCAGCAGCCCAGGGGTTACTGAAAAACTGTTTTTT. Protein: CASSPGVTEKLFF.

The V and J genes are TRBV9 and TRBJ1-6; weak D call: TRBD1 (5 bases). Trimming cost V 3 bases and J 7 bases, with 5 bases left between them. The germline CDR1 and CDR2 sequences are SGDLS and YYNGEE. The CDR3 sequence is 12 residues long. As DNA, the CDR3 is TGTGCCAGCAGCGAGGGGAATTCACCCCTCCACTTT. Protein sequence: CASSEGNSPLHF.

The V and J genes are TRBV30 and TRBJ1-6; D possibly corresponds to TRBD1 (6 bases). This CDR3 spans 15 amino acids. The V gene's germline CDR1 is GTSNPN and CDR2 SVGIG (reference sequence). V was cut by 5 bases and J by 10 bases, with 21 bases left in between. The CDR3 sequence is CAWDQRGRGESPLHF. The DNA of the CDR3 is TGTGCCTGGGACCAAAGAGGCAGGGGTGAGTCACCCCTCCACTTT.

This rearrangement joins TRBV7-2 to TRBJ2-7, with a tentative D call TRBD2 (5 bases). CDR3 size: 13 residues. Trimming took off 5 bases at V and 6 bases at J, with 14 bases between the two ends. Germline CDR1 SGHTA, CDR2 FQGNSA. DNA for the CDR3: TGTGCCAGCAGCGGCGACGGGGTGGGCGAGCAGTACTTC. Encoded protein: CASSGDGVGEQYF.

The rearrangement links TRBV5-4 to TRBJ1-1; a weak D match, TRBD1 (6 bases). V was shortened by 4 bases and J by 3 bases, with 7 bases between the two germline ends. The length of the CDR3 is 12 residues. Germline CDR1 reads SGHNT; CDR2 reads YYREEE (reference sequence). The CDR3 loop reads CASSTGYTEAFF. DNA of the CDR3: TGTGCCAGCAGCACAGGGTACACTGAAGCTTTCTTT. The full variable domain, completed using reference TRBV5-4 and TRBJ1-1, is ETGVTQSPTHLIKTRGQQVTLRCSSQSGHNTVSWYQQALGQGPQFIFQYYREEENGRGNFPPRFSGLQFPNYSSELNVNALELDDSALYLCASSTGYTEAFFGQGTRLTVV.

This clone was detected once. V usage is TRBV6-5 and J usage is TRBJ1-1; 9 nucleotides match TRBD1. The CDR3 is 13 residues long. Germline CDR1 reads MNHEY; CDR2 reads SVGAGI. V trimming: 8 bases; J trimming: 5 bases; junction bases outside the gene matches: 6. The CDR3 protein is CASVGQGRTEAFF. The CDR3 DNA sequence: TGTGCCAGCGTCGGACAGGGGCGGACTGAAGCTTTCTTT.

A few counts support this clone. The rearrangement joins TRBV3-1 (or the pseudogene TRBV3-2) to TRBJ1-6; no clear D gene. Between the trimmed V and J ends, which lost 4 bases and 1 base, there was a span of 11 bases. The CDR3 has 16 residues. Germline V gives CDR1 LGHDT, CDR2 YNNKEL (reference sequence). The CDR3, as DNA: TGTGCCAGCAGCCGAAGCGGTGGGTCCTATAATTCACCCCTCCACTTT. This translates into CASSRSGGSYNSPLHF.

The CDR3 bases are TGTGCCAGCAGCCCCCTAGGACAGGGGAGCTACACCTTC. Translating gives CASSPLGQGSYTF. This chain joins TRBV7-3 and TRBJ1-2; 9 nucleotides line up with TRBD1. J was trimmed by 9 bases and V by 5 bases; bases with no gene match: 7. This CDR3 is built from 13 residues. In germline, CDR1 is SGHTA, CDR2 FQGTGA.

V and J are TRBV29-1 and TRBJ1-2; D remains unclear. The ends were cut back, 2 bases at V and 3 bases at J, with 4 bases in the middle. Germline loops: CDR1 SQVTM, CDR2 ANQGSEA. The CDR3 spans 11 residues. The chain's CDR3 is CSVERDYGYTF. For the CDR3, the DNA is TGCAGCGTTGAACGGGACTATGGCTACACCTTC.

The chain employs TRBV30 and TRBJ2-3, with a possible D match to TRBD2 (7 bases). In germline, CDR1 is GTSNPN, CDR2 SVGIG (reference sequence). Between the trimmed V and J ends, which lost 6 bases and 6 bases, there was a span of 22 bases. The CDR3 contains 15 residues. This chain's CDR3 is CACLNGGGALDTQYF. The CDR3 DNA reads as TGTGCCTGTCTGAATGGGGGGGGCGCATTGGATACGCAGTATTTT. Supplemented by reference TRBV30 and TRBJ2-3, the full variable domain reads SQTIHQWPATLVQPVGSPLSLECTVEGTSNPNLYWYRQAAGRGLQLLFYSVGIGQISSEVPQNLSASRPQDRQFILSSKKLLLSDSGFYLCACLNGGGALDTQYFGPGTRLTVL.

This rearrangement joins TRBV30 to TRBJ2-7; TRBD1 matches 9 bases. CDR1 is GTSNPN, CDR2 SVGIG, per germline (reference sequence). V lost 3 bases, J lost 7 bases, and 7 bases stayed unmatched. This CDR3 contains 13 residues. This CDR3 is CAWRTGGTGEQYF. The CDR3 bases are TGTGCCTGGAGAACAGGGGGCACTGGGGAGCAGTACTTC.

The V call is TRBV3-1 (or the pseudogene TRBV3-2), the J call TRBJ1-1; 9 nucleotides align to TRBD1. CDR1 LGHDT and CDR2 YNNKEL come from the germline V gene (reference sequence). Germline trimming cut 4 bases from V and 1 base from J; bases unmatched to any gene: 10. The CDR3 has 17 residues. This CDR3 reads CASSRTLGQGQNTEAFF. In nucleotides, the CDR3 is TGTGCCAGCAGCCGCACTTTGGGACAGGGTCAGAACACTGAAGCTTTCTTT.

The chain is built from TRBV6-2 or TRBV6-3 and TRBJ1-2; 7 nucleotides align to TRBD1. Germline V CDR1 and CDR2: MNHEY, SVGEGT. V shed 4 bases, J shed 1 base, and the junction held 3 bases outside the gene matches. This CDR3 contains 14 residues. The CDR3 sequence is CASSSSGGNYGYTF. For the CDR3, the DNA is TGTGCCAGCAGTTCCTCAGGGGGTAACTATGGCTACACCTTC.

The V call is TRBV21-1, the J call TRBJ2-7; TRBD1, the D gene given by the table, was not confirmed from the DNA. TRBV21-1 is a known pseudogene. The CDR3 has 14 residues. Here the CDR3 reads CASQTGGESYEQYF. For the CDR3, the DNA is TGTGCCAGCCAGACAGGGGGCGAATCCTACGAGCAGTACTTC.

The chain joins TRBV7-6 to TRBJ2-3; TRBD2 might be the D (5 bases). Germline V lookup: CDR1 SGHVS, CDR2 FNYEAQ. The CDR3 spans 15 residues. Deletions cut 5 bases from V and 2 bases from J, with 14 bases between. In DNA, the CDR3 is TGTGCCAGCAGCCTCGGACTCCTTCACACAGATACGCAGTATTTT. Protein sequence: CASSLGLLHTDTQYF. The complete variable domain, with remaining parts taken from reference TRBV7-6 and TRBJ2-3, reads GAGVSQSPRYKVTKRGQDVALRCDPISGHVSLYWYRQALGQGPEFLTYFNYEAQQDKSGLPNDRFSAERPEGSISTLTIQRTEQRDSAMYRCASSLGLLHTDTQYFGPGTRLTVL.

V gene TRBV6-5 combines with J gene TRBJ1-2, with D possibly matching TRBD1 (5 bases). The germline V gene encodes CDR1 MNHEY and CDR2 SVGAGI. The CDR3 length is 12 residues. V lost 8 bases to trimming and J lost 2 bases, with 9 bases between them. CDR3 sequence reads: CASAGMNYGYTF. The CDR3 nucleotides are TGTGCCAGCGCAGGGATGAACTATGGCTACACCTTC.

J is TRBJ1-1 and V is TRBV6-5; 7 bases are a match to TRBD1. Trimming cost V 10 bases and J 5 bases; bases outside gene matches: 10. The germline V gene encodes CDR1 MNHEY and CDR2 SVGAGI. The CDR3 contains 13 residues. CDR3 amino acids: CATPGTGVTEAFF. The CDR3 DNA reads TGTGCCACCCCCGGAACAGGGGTAACTGAAGCTTTCTTT.

The rearrangement links TRBV11-2 to TRBJ2-3; 8 bases are a match to TRBD1. The V segment lost 2 bases and the J segment 1 base; nucleotides outside the gene matches: 2. CDR1 is SGHAT, CDR2 FQNNGV, per germline. This CDR3 has 15 amino acids. In nucleotides, the CDR3 is TGTGCCAGCAGCTTATCAGGGGGCGGCACAGATACGCAGTATTTT. This encodes CASSLSGGGTDTQYF.

This sequence joins TRBV7-3 and TRBJ1-1, with 9 bases fitting TRBD1. Germline CDR1 is SGHTA and CDR2 is FQGTGA. V lost 4 bases to trimming and J lost 5 bases; unmatched junction nucleotides: 8. The CDR3 has 15 amino acids. The CDR3 bases are TGTGCCAGCAGCTCAACAGGGGGCCCAGGGACTGAAGCTTTCTTT. Protein product: CASSSTGGPGTEAFF.

The chain carries TRBV2 and TRBJ2-1; possibly TRBD1 for D (6 bases). Between the trimmed V and J ends, which lost 7 bases and 4 bases, there was a span of 17 bases. CDR3 length: 15 amino acids. Per the germline V gene, CDR1 is SNHLY and CDR2 is FYNNEI. CDR3 bases: TGTGCCAGCAATTTACCCCCGGGACAATACAATGAGCAGTTCTTC. As protein: CASNLPPGQYNEQFF. Full variable domain (missing parts from reference TRBV2 and TRBJ2-1): EPEVTQTPSHQVTQMGQEVILRCVPISNHLYFYWYRQILGQKVEFLVSFYNNEISEKSEIFDDQFSVERPDGSNFTLKIRSTKLEDSAMYFCASNLPPGQYNEQFFGPGTRLTVL.